There are many counts of the clone carrying this T cell receptor beta chain. This sample is drawn from a study of T cell repertoires in cytomegalovirus infection. Looking at the study overall: CMV infection and matching HLA type were both indicated by public TCR beta signatures.

V shed 8 bases and J shed 7 bases, with 15 bases lying between them. This CDR3 region has 14 residues. Germline values: CDR1 MNHEY, CDR2 SVGEGT. TCRdb re-derived calls from the reads in MiXCR, one entry per CDR3 protein. The sample includes fewer than 85,000 distinct CDR3 sequences, just under 4% of them seen just once. The chain couples TRBV6-2 or TRBV6-3 to TRBJ1-6, with D hard to call. The sequence was obtained from a human donor in good health (CMV status not recorded). Some clones in this sample may be carry-over from other donors' samples. The sequenced sample consisted of PBMCs. DNA for the CDR3: TGTGCCAGCGGCTCGACGGACTGGAATTCACCCCTCCACTTT. Translation gives CASGSTDWNSPLHF.